Listed here is a single T cell receptor beta chain. Its antigen remains unknown. Germline values: CDR1 MNHNS, CDR2 SASEGT. This CDR3 contains 14 residues. The V gene lost 4 bases and the J gene lost 3 bases, with 12 bases spanning the gap. Tagging with unique molecular identifiers was a feature of the TCR beta cDNA libraries. MiXCR, run by TCRdb on the PCR reads, gives a single entry per CDR3 protein. The sample yields about 160,000 distinct CDR3 sequences, under 40% seen once. This entry belongs to a study of post-analysis software for immune sequencing data. Regarding the study as a whole: Five or six TRBV segments (TRBV5-6, TRBV5-1 and TRBV20-1 among them) occurred more frequently in patients than in controls.

The input for sequencing was blood, taken after autologous hematopoietic stem cell transplantation. The rearrangement uses TRBV6-1 and TRBJ1-1; a weak D match, TRBD1 (5 bases). This receptor was identified in a girl aged 10-17 years with multiple sclerosis. CDR3 bases: TGTGCCAGCAGTGTATTAAGAGGGGACACTGAAGCTTTCTTT. This codes for CASSVLRGDTEAFF.